This T cell receptor (beta chain) was documented in a study of blood T cell repertoires in COVID-19. Study summary: Both acute and convalescent COVID-19 samples were obtained from the United States, Italy and Spain. PBMCs, B-cell-depleted T cells, or T cells were the source of the cDNA or gDNA that made up the material.

The CDR3 is 16 amino acids. CDR1 is SGHVS, CDR2 FQNEAQ, per germline. The J segment lost 1 base and the V segment lost 4 bases, leaving 9 bases of the junction unmatched. Source study methods: Amplification of reference gene primers was used by the study to estimate nucleated cell counts. Libraries were prepared by immunoSEQ multiplex PCR; TCRdb keeps only in-frame clonotypes and omits some of them. That table furnishes V, J and clone size, whereas the DNA furnished D and trimming. The table has tens of thousands of clones, roughly 80% seen once. The genes are TRBV7-8 and TRBJ2-7; 8 bases align to TRBD1. The sample comprised peripheral blood. This clonotype originated in an older woman with acute or convalescent COVID-19. The DNA for the CDR3 is TGTGCCAGCAGCTCTGGGAGCCGGACAGGGTCCTACGAGCAGTACTTC. Translation gives CASSSGSRTGSYEQYF.